Shown below are 7 T cell receptor beta chains from a single sample sequenced in a study of OX40 agonist ivuxolimab in advanced cancers. The library was prepared using the immunoSEQ multiplex PCR assay. TCRdb stores this immuneACCESS table with in-frame sequences only. Part of the clones is absent; in the studies checked, under half of the shortfall reflects unresolved V genes, and no reason is known for the rest. The sample records some 72,000 clones, roughly nine tenths of which are singletons. Jointly, the top ten make up around 2.8% of the sample. Specimen: CD4+ or CD8+ T cells sorted from blood, collected in a trial of the OX40 agonist ivuxolimab. The origin of the receptors is an adult with an advanced solid tumor such as melanoma, head and neck, liver or kidney cancer.

CDR3 loop: CASSKGTWETQYF. CDR3 coding DNA: TGTGCCAGCAGCAAGGGGACTTGGGAGACCCAGTACTTC. The V call is TRBV7-2, the J call TRBJ2-5; D possibly corresponds to TRBD2 (6 bases). CDR1 is SGHTA and CDR2 is FQGNSA in the germline V gene. CDR3 length equals 13 residues. V was pared by 5 bases and J by 5 bases, with 12 bases between. Full variable domain (outside the CDR3, taken from reference TRBV7-2 and TRBJ2-5): GAGVSQSPSNKVTEKGKDVELRCDPISGHTALYWYRQSLGQGLEFLIYFQGNSAPDKSGLPSDRFSAERTGGSVSTLTIQRTQQEDSAVYLCASSKGTWETQYFGPGTRLLVL.

This sequence joins TRBV29-1 and TRBJ2-3; no firm D call. Trimming removed 5 bases at V and 5 bases at J, with 11 bases between. The CDR3 covers 12 residues. Germline lookup yields CDR1 SQVTM and CDR2 ANQGSEA. The CDR3 loop is CSVQRSIDTQYF. The DNA for the CDR3 is TGCAGCGTTCAAAGATCGATAGATACGCAGTATTTT.

CDR3 coding DNA: TGTGCCAGCAGCTTGTCCAGCCTACGAAGCACAGATACGCAGTATTTT. Its translation is CASSLSSLRSTDTQYF. The rearrangement links TRBV5-6 to TRBJ2-3; no clear D gene. With 1 base removed from V and 0 bases from J, the gap between germline ends came to 12 bases. CDR3 size: 16 residues. Germline CDR1 reads SGHDT; CDR2 reads YYEEEE. The full variable domain, in which reference TRBV5-6 and TRBJ2-3 provide the parts outside the CDR3, is DAGVTQSPTHLIKTRGQQVTLRCSPKSGHDTVSWYQQALGQGPQFIFQYYEEEERQRGNFPDRFSGHQFPNYSSELNVNALLLGDSALYLCASSLSSLRSTDTQYFGPGTRLTVL.

The chain uses TRBV6-5 and TRBJ2-3, with 7 bases aligning to TRBD2. The CDR3 contains 14 residues. V was pared by 6 bases and J by 6 bases, with 9 bases of the junction left unmatched. Germline values: CDR1 MNHEY, CDR2 SVGAGI. This CDR3 reads CASRDRDYTDTQYF. The CDR3 bases are TGTGCCAGCAGGGACCGGGACTATACCGATACGCAGTATTTT.

J is TRBJ1-1 and V is TRBV14; the D gene is possibly TRBD1 (5 bases). V lost 3 bases to trimming and J lost 4 bases, with 24 bases between them. Germline V gene data show CDR1 as SGHDN and CDR2 as FVKESK. The CDR3 sequence is 18 residues long. CDR3 in amino acids: CASSHLRDPGPGGTEAFF. The CDR3, as DNA: TGTGCCAGCAGCCATCTAAGAGACCCGGGGCCGGGGGGCACTGAAGCTTTCTTT.

The chain recombines TRBV5-1 with TRBJ1-6; 9 bases are a match to TRBD1. The CDR3 spans 16 residues. With V trimmed by 4 bases and J by 6 bases, 8 bases remained unmatched. CDR1 SGHRS and CDR2 YFSETQ come from the germline V gene. CDR3 in DNA: TGCGCCAGCAGCATTCCCGGACAGGGGTTTAATTCACCCCTCCACTTT. It is translated as CASSIPGQGFNSPLHF.

The V and J genes are TRBV5-1 and TRBJ1-2; a weak D match, TRBD1 (5 bases). The CDR3 spans 16 residues. The V end was cut by 0 bases, the J end by 0 bases, with 12 bases between. Per germline, CDR1 SGHRS and CDR2 YFSETQ. CDR3 DNA sequence: TGCGCCAGCAGCTTGGGTAGGGGAGAGGCTAACTATGGCTACACCTTC. It translates to CASSLGRGEANYGYTF.